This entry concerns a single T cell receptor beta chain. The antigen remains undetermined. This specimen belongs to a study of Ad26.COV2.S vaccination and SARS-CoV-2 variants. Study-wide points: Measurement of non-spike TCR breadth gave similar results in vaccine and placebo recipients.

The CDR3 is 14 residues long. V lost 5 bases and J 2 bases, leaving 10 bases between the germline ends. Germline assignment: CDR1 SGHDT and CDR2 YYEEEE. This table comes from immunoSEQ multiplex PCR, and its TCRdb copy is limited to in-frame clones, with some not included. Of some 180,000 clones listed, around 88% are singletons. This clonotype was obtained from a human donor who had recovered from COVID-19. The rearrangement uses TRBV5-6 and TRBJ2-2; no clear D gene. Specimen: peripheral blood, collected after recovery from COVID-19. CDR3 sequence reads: CASRKDGNTGELFF. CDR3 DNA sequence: TGTGCCAGCAGGAAAGACGGAAACACCGGGGAGCTGTTTTTT. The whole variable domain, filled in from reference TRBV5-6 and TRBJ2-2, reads DAGVTQSPTHLIKTRGQQVTLRCSPKSGHDTVSWYQQALGQGPQFIFQYYEEEERQRGNFPDRFSGHQFPNYSSELNVNALLLGDSALYLCASRKDGNTGELFFGEGSRLTVL.